The TCR beta chain described here comes from a study of Ad26.COV2.S vaccination and SARS-CoV-2 variants. Background on the study: Ad26.COV2.S, an intramuscular injection, was given once or twice 56 days apart.

The CDR3 has 14 residues. V dropped 3 bases and J dropped 0 bases, with 11 bases sitting between them. The germline gives CDR1 GTSNPN, CDR2 SVGIG (reference sequence). Treatment defined: 19 received Ad26.COV2.S at low or high dose, single or two shots; 5 received placebo; per-sample allocation not given. The samples were gathered on day 63 after the first injection of vaccine or placebo. It was an adult aged 18-55 years in Boston who was the donor. Method: immunoSEQ multiplex PCR; TCRdb's copy keeps in-frame clones and lacks some. The data show roughly 380,000 clones, roughly 84% seen once. The source of this sequence is a person between 18 and 59 years old who received the Ad26.COV2.S COVID-19 vaccine or a placebo. The rearrangement links TRBV30 to TRBJ1-1; possibly TRBD1 for D (5 bases). The sequencing used peripheral blood, collected in a trial of Ad26.COV2.S vaccine versus placebo. DNA of the CDR3: TGTGCCTGGAGCGTGACAGCCATGAACACTGAAGCTTTCTTT. Protein: CAWSVTAMNTEAFF.